This T cell receptor (beta chain) was recovered during a study of cytomegalovirus exposure and HLA in healthy donors. CDR3 size: 13 residues. V dropped 6 bases and J dropped 0 bases, with 6 bases sitting between them. Germline V CDR1 and CDR2: MNHNY, SVGAGI (reference sequence). General study points: It was taken for granted in presence/absence analyses that sequencing depth across donors was roughly uniform.

Turning to this clone: Antigen unknown.

PCR involved 60 Vbeta and 13 Jbeta primers. The data were produced by immunoSEQ multiplex PCR, yet TCRdb's version contains in-frame clones alone and is incomplete. The table has 100,000 to 130,000 clones, 77% seen once. This TCR was sampled from a male donor in good health and CMV-seronegative. The chain links TRBV6-6 to TRBJ1-5, with no clear D. Specimen: PBMCs. Here the CDR3 reads CASRADSNQPQHF. The DNA of the CDR3 is TGTGCCAGCAGGGCGGATAGCAATCAGCCCCAGCATTTT.